This T cell receptor (beta chain) appears in the sequencing data of a study of shared clonotypes between healthy human individuals. Each sample came from a Caucasian adult donor living in Nashville, Tennessee. Pooled CD45RO+ cells and CCR7-negative CD45RA+ TemRA cells made up CD8 memory. Sorted-subset replicate PCR reactions contained 150 to 200 ng DNA, corresponding to some 30,000 T cell genomes. The protocol was immunoSEQ multiplex PCR, while the TCRdb copy is restricted to in-frame clones and leaves out a portion. Of some 320,000 clones in the sample, roughly 84% were seen once. This clone was picked up a small number of times. Trimming removed 2 bases from V and 2 bases from J, with 16 bases in between. From germline, CDR1 is SGDLS and CDR2 YYNGEE. The CDR3 totals 17 residues.

The sequencing sample was made of memory CD8+ T cells sorted from blood. Subset of the sample: CD45RO+ cells pooled with CCR7-negative TemRA cells. This TCR derives from a young man in good health. V usage is TRBV9 and J usage is TRBJ2-2; either TRBD1 or TRBD2 may fit D (5 bases each). The CDR3: CASSVTRDRGNTGELFF. CDR3 DNA sequence: TGTGCCAGCAGCGTCACCCGGGACCGGGGCAACACCGGGGAGCTGTTTTTT.